What follows are 16 T cell receptor beta chains derived from one specimen sequenced in a study of T cell responses to AZD1222 COVID-19 vaccine. Libraries were prepared by immunoSEQ multiplex PCR; TCRdb keeps only in-frame clonotypes and omits some of them. The sample has roughly 150,000 clones, approximately 91% seen once. The specimen was peripheral blood, collected 28 days after the second AZD1222 dose. These TCRs come from an adult who received the AZD1222 COVID-19 vaccine.

J is TRBJ1-6 and V is TRBV7-2, with a possible D match to TRBD1 (5 bases). Per the germline V gene, CDR1 is SGHTA and CDR2 is FQGNSA. This CDR3 is built from 13 residues. V gave up 5 bases and J gave up 10 bases, with 12 bases separating them. CDR3 protein: CASSRDRDSPLHF. The CDR3 DNA reads TGTGCCAGCAGCCGCGATAGGGACTCACCCCTCCACTTT.

The chain employs TRBV6-1 and TRBJ2-3; D possibly corresponds to TRBD2 (6 bases). The CDR3 contains 14 residues. Germline CDR1 and CDR2: MNHNS and SASEGT. The V end lost 3 bases, the J end lost 2 bases, and 9 bases lay between the germline ends. The DNA for the CDR3 is TGTGCCAGCAGTGATCTAGCGCCCACAGATACGCAGTATTTT. As protein: CASSDLAPTDTQYF.

CDR3 DNA sequence: TGTGCCAGCAGCTTAAAATCCGGGGAGCTGTTTTTT. Its protein product is CASSLKSGELFF. This rearrangement joins TRBV7-9 to TRBJ2-2; D is unclear. This CDR3 has 12 residues. V was cut by 2 bases and J by 6 bases, with 4 bases left in between. The germline V gene has CDR1 SEHNR and CDR2 FQNEAQ (reference sequence). The full variable domain, with the rest looked up from reference TRBV7-9 and TRBJ2-2, is DTGVSQNPRHKITKRGQNVTFRCDPISEHNRLYWYRQTLGQGPEFLTYFQNEAQLEKSRLLSDRFSAERPKGSFSTLEIQRTEQGDSAMYLCASSLKSGELFFGEGSRLTVL.

CDR3 in amino acids: CASSLGGGDGYYEQYF. As DNA, the CDR3 is TGCGCCAGCAGCTTGGGAGGCGGGGACGGCTACTACGAGCAGTACTTC. This chain links TRBV5-1 with TRBJ2-7, with a weak D call TRBD2 (6 bases). Germline V gene sequence: CDR1 SGHRS, CDR2 YFSETQ. CDR3 length: 16 residues. The V end was cut by 0 bases, the J end by 3 bases, with 16 bases between. Full variable domain (outside the CDR3, taken from reference TRBV5-1 and TRBJ2-7): KAGVTQTPRYLIKTRGQQVTLSCSPISGHRSVSWYQQTPGQGLQFLFEYFSETQRNKGNFPGRFSGRQFSNSRSEMNVSTLELGDSALYLCASSLGGGDGYYEQYFGPGTRLTVT.

The rearrangement links TRBV27 to TRBJ1-5; unclear D gene. The length of the CDR3 is 17 residues. V dropped 6 bases and J dropped 0 bases, with 18 bases sitting between them. The germline CDR1 and CDR2 sequences are MNHEY and SMNVEV (reference sequence). The CDR3 region has the DNA TGTGCCAGCAGCCAAAGGGCCCCGGATCATAGCAATCAGCCCCAGCATTTT. This translates into CASSQRAPDHSNQPQHF.

The sample holds one count of this clone. The V gene is TRBV6-5, the J gene TRBJ2-2; D is ambiguous. This CDR3 is built from 12 residues. The V end lost 8 bases, the J end lost 2 bases, and 6 bases lay between the germline ends. The germline V gene has CDR1 MNHEY and CDR2 SVGAGI. CDR3 sequence reads: CASVSNTGELFF. In nucleotides, the CDR3 is TGTGCCAGCGTTTCAAACACCGGGGAGCTGTTTTTT.

V usage is TRBV5-5 and J usage is TRBJ2-7; D tentatively fits TRBD1 or TRBD2 (5 bases each). Trimming pared 2 bases from V and 4 bases from J, leaving 16 bases between. Germline CDR1 reads SGHKS; CDR2 reads YYEKEE (reference sequence). This CDR3 has 15 residues. The CDR3 here is CASSFPLTGRYEQYF. CDR3 bases: TGTGCCAGCAGCTTCCCATTGACGGGGCGATACGAGCAGTACTTC. The entire variable domain, with the rest obtained from reference TRBV5-5 and TRBJ2-7, is as follows: DAGVTQSPTHLIKTRGQQVTLRCSPISGHKSVSWYQQVLGQGPQFIFQYYEKEERGRGNFPDRFSARQFPNYSSELNVNALLLGDSALYLCASSFPLTGRYEQYFGPGTRLTVT.

CDR3 DNA: TGTGCCAGCAGGAGGACAGACCTTTATAATTCACCCCTCCACTTT. Translated, it gives CASRRTDLYNSPLHF. The V call is TRBV6-5, the J call TRBJ1-6, with D perhaps TRBD1 (6 bases). This CDR3 spans 15 amino acids. The germline V gene encodes CDR1 MNHEY and CDR2 SVGAGI. V was shortened by 6 bases and J by 4 bases, with 13 bases between the two germline ends.

As concerns this clone: The germline gene is not matched at one end of the junction; a read error may be the cause. Other nucleotide sequences from this sample produce the same CDR3. The chain joins TRBV11-3 to TRBJ2-3, with 14 bases fitting TRBD2. Germline V gene data show CDR1 as SGHNT and CDR2 as YENEEA. This CDR3 has 16 residues. Here the CDR3 reads CASSFGTSGGTDTQYF. The CDR3 DNA reads TGCGCCAGCAGCTTCGGGACTAGCGGGGGAACAGATACGCAGTATTTT.

This rearrangement joins TRBV5-4 to TRBJ1-6, with TRBD1 identical over 10 bases. V was pared by 4 bases and J by 7 bases, with 14 bases of the junction left unmatched. The CDR3 has 18 residues. The germline V gene has CDR1 SGHNT and CDR2 YYREEE (reference sequence). The CDR3 nucleotides are TGTGCCAGCAGCCGGCTCCCGGGACAGGGGTCAGGAAATTCACCCCTCCACTTT. Translated, it gives CASSRLPGQGSGNSPLHF.

Here the CDR3 reads CASSLIVLAGGPEQFF. Written as DNA, the CDR3 is TGTGCCAGCAGCTTAATAGTATTAGCGGGAGGTCCTGAGCAGTTCTTC. The chain is built from TRBV11-2 and TRBJ2-1; TRBD2 aligns across 10 bases. CDR3 length: 16 residues. J gave up 9 bases and V 2 bases, and 10 bases lay outside the gene matches. CDR1 SGHAT and CDR2 FQNNGV come from the germline V gene.

The chain employs TRBV3-1 (or the pseudogene TRBV3-2) and TRBJ1-1, with a tentative D call TRBD1 (5 bases). Trimming took off 0 bases at V and 4 bases at J, with 9 bases between the two ends. The CDR3 is 14 amino acids. CDR1 LGHDT and CDR2 YNNKEL come from the germline V gene (reference sequence). CDR3 sequence (DNA): TGTGCCAGCAGCCAAGAGGGAGGGGTCACTGAAGCTTTCTTT. Encoded protein: CASSQEGGVTEAFF.

The V and J genes are TRBV5-1 and TRBJ1-6; D is possibly TRBD1 (6 bases). V lost 5 bases and J lost 9, with 9 bases in between. The length of the CDR3 is 12 residues. Germline-derived CDR1 and CDR2 are SGHRS and YFSETQ. CDR3 residues: CASSQGISPLHF. The CDR3 DNA follows: TGCGCCAGCAGTCAGGGGATTTCACCCCTCCACTTT.

The rearrangement joins TRBV9 to TRBJ2-5; 7 nucleotides agree with TRBD1. The junction had 11 bases not matched to a gene; V was cut back by 4 bases and J by 5 bases. The CDR3 extends over 15 amino acids. Germline-derived CDR1 and CDR2 are SGDLS and YYNGEE. CDR3 protein: CASSSQQGKLETQYF. CDR3 nucleotides: TGTGCCAGCAGCTCCCAACAGGGGAAGCTTGAGACCCAGTACTTC.

The rearrangement joins TRBV10-3 to TRBJ1-2; D is unclear. The CDR3 contains 12 residues. Germline CDR1 reads ENHRY; CDR2 reads SYGVKD. V lost 8 bases to trimming and J lost 5 bases, with 12 bases between them. The chain's CDR3 is CAILSDFYGYTF. The DNA for the CDR3 is TGTGCCATCCTTTCCGACTTTTATGGCTACACCTTC.

The chain carries TRBV6-5 and TRBJ2-7; 8 nucleotides agree with TRBD2. After removal of 7 bases from V and 1 base from J, the junction contained 6 bases not matched to a gene. The CDR3 contains 14 residues. CDR1 is MNHEY and CDR2 is SVGAGI in the germline V gene. The CDR3 loop is CASISGGASYEQYF. The CDR3 DNA follows: TGTGCCAGCATTTCGGGGGGGGCTTCCTACGAGCAGTACTTC.